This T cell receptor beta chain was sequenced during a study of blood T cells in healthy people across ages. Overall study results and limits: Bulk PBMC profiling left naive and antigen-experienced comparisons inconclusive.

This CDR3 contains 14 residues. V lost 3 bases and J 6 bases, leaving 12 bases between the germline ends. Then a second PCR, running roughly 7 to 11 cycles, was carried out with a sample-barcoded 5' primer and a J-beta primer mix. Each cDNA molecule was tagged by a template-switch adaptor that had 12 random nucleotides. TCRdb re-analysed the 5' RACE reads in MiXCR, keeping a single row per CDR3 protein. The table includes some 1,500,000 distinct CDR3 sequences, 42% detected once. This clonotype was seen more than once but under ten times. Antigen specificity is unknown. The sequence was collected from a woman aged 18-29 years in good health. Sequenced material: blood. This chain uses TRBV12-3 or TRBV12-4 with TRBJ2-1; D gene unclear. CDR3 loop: CASSFWAPSNEQFF. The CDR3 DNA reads TGTGCCAGCAGTTTCTGGGCCCCAAGCAATGAGCAGTTCTTC.